This is a list of T cell receptor beta chains from one sample in a study of CXCR3-negative and CXCR3-positive naive CD8 T cells. TCRdb re-called the 5' RACE reads; every CDR3 protein appears as one record, without DNA. Its clone listing holds about 110,000 distinct CDR3 sequences. Input material: naive CXCR3+ CD8+ T cells from blood. The source is a human donor in good health. Some clones in this sample may be carry-over from other donors' samples. Each CDR3 is given with its conserved first and last residue.

j_call: TRBJ2-5
v_call: TRBV10-3
cdr3_aa: CAISEDRKETQYF

j_call: TRBJ2-3
v_call: TRBV11-2
cdr3_aa: CASSLTAAEADTQYF

j_call: TRBJ1-6
v_call: TRBV11-2
cdr3_aa: CASSLANSPLHF

j_call: TRBJ2-7
v_call: TRBV27
cdr3_aa: CASRISPGTLGEQYF

j_call: TRBJ1-2
v_call: TRBV21-1
cdr3_aa: CASSRELYGYTF

j_call: TRBJ2-5
v_call: TRBV6-1
cdr3_aa: CTSSGLAGVLQETQYF

j_call: TRBJ2-7
v_call: TRBV6-2/TRBV6-3
cdr3_aa: CASSPEDRTLYEQYF

j_call: TRBJ2-2
v_call: TRBV29-1
cdr3_aa: CSVSATSGRGAGELFF

j_call: TRBJ2-2
v_call: TRBV27
cdr3_aa: CASRLAGGGTGELFF

j_call: TRBJ2-7
v_call: TRBV7-9
cdr3_aa: CASSLVSGQTYEQYF